This T cell receptor beta chain was recorded in a study of shared clonotypes between healthy human individuals. Across the whole study: Used for every donor were three CD4 naive, three CD4 memory, two CD8 naive and one CD8 memory plate.

A word on this clone: The target antigen is unknown.

Whole-study results and caveats: Sorted-subset sequencing was shown by rarefaction to be incomplete despite large depth.

The CDR3 is 16 amino acids. The germline gives CDR1 KGHSH, CDR2 LQKENI. J gave up 4 bases and V 6 bases, and 12 bases lay outside the gene matches. The input for sorted-subset replicate PCRs was roughly 180 ng DNA, about 30,000 T cell genomes. This table comes from immunoSEQ multiplex PCR, and its TCRdb copy is limited to in-frame clones, with some not included. The profile shows a few million clones, 85% to 95% of them singletons. The split of CD4+ cells yielded CD45RA+ naive and CD45RA-negative memory subsets. The V call is TRBV18, the J call TRBJ2-7; 10 nucleotides align to TRBD1. Sequences were obtained from naive CD4+ T cells from PBMCs. Specified subset: CD45RA+ positively selected. This receptor was taken from a man aged 18-30 years in good health. Some clones in this sample may be carry-over from other donors' samples. The CDR3: CASSLFVTGGEYEQYF. The DNA for the CDR3 is TGTGCCAGCTCCCTATTCGTGACAGGGGGCGAGTACGAGCAGTACTTC.